This entry features one T cell receptor (beta chain) sequence. This specimen comes from a study of blood T cell repertoires in COVID-19. Study-wide context: The study drew acute and convalescent COVID-19 samples from the United States, Italy and Spain.

Trimming shortened V by 6 bases and J by 2 bases, and 16 bases separated the two germline ends. The CDR3 covers 15 residues. The germline gives CDR1 WNHNN, CDR2 SYGVQD (reference sequence). The table came from immunoSEQ multiplex PCR; TCRdb's copy has only in-frame clones and leaves some out. The table lists 300,000 to 400,000 clones, about nine tenths of them singletons. Material for sequencing was peripheral blood. The receptor was derived from a woman aged 45 to 65 with COVID-19, enrolled during active disease. The genes are TRBV10-1 and TRBJ1-1; the D gene is possibly TRBD1 (5 bases). CDR3 sequence (DNA): TGCGCCAGCAGCCCCGGATGGGGCGGAAACACTGAAGCTTTCTTT. Its protein is CASSPGWGGNTEAFF.